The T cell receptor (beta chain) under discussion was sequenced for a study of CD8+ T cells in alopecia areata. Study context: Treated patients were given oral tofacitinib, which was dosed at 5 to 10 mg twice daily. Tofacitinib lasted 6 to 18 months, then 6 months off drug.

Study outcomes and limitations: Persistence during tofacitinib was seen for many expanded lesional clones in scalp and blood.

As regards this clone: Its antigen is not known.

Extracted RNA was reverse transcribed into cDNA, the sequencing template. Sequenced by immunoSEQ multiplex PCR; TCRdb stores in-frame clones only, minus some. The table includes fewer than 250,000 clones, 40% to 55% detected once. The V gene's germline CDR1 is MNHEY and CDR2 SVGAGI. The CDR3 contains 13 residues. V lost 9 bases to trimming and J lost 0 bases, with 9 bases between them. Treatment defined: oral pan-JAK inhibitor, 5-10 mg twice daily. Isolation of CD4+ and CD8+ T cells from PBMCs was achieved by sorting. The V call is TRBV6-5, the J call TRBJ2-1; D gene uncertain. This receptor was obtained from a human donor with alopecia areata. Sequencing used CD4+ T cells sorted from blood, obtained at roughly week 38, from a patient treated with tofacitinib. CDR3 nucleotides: TGTGCCAGTACCCCGAGCTCCTACAATGAGCAGTTCTTC. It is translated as CASTPSSYNEQFF.